This record concerns one T cell receptor (beta chain) sequence. Its target is not known. The CDR3 is made up of 14 amino acids. Germline assignment: CDR1 LNHDA and CDR2 SQIVND (reference sequence). J was trimmed by 5 bases and V by 4 bases; bases with no gene match: 8. Sequencing was performed with immunoSEQ multiplex PCR; in TCRdb, only in-frame clones are kept and a portion is missing. Of about 32,000 clones in the sample, around 82% were seen once. The source of the sample is a study of PD-1 blockade in classical Hodgkin lymphoma. General study results and limits: Initiation of nivolumab under 1 year after ASCT led to exclusion of patients.

Relapses following autologous stem cell transplantation were seen in all patients, with brentuximab vedotin exposure varying. The sequencing used peripheral blood mononuclear cells (PBMCs), collected at baseline. The source of this sequence is a human donor with classical Hodgkin lymphoma. The genes are TRBV19 and TRBJ2-7; 7 nucleotides align to TRBD1. The DNA of the CDR3 is TGTGCCAGTAGTAGGAGACAGGGTTTCCACGAGCAGTACTTC. This sequence encodes CASSRRQGFHEQYF.